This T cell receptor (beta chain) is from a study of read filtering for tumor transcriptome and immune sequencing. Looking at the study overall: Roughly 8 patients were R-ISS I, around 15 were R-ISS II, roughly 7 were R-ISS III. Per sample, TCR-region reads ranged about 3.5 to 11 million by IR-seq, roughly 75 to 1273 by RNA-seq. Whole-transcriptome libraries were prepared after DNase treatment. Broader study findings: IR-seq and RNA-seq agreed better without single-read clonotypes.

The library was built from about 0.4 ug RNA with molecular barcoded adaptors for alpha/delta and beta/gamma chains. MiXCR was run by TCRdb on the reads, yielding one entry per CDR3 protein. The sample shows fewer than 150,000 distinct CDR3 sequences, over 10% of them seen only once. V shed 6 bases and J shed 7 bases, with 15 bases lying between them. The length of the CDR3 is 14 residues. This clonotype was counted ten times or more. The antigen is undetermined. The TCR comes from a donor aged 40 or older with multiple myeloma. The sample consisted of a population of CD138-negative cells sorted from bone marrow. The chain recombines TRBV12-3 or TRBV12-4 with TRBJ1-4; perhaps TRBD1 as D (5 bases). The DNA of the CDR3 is TGTGCCAGCAGCGGGGCTAGAGGGTCTGAAAAACTGTTTTTT. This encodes CASSGARGSEKLFF.